This T cell receptor beta chain was retrieved from a study of blood T cells in healthy people across ages (dated by TCRdb to the mid-2010s). In the study overall: Template switching captured roughly one uniquely barcoded TCR beta cDNA molecule per two T cells in model experiments. Donors of different ages were randomly distributed across sequencing lanes to avoid experimental bias. The study measured age-related changes in TCR beta repertoire diversity using deep sequencing normalized with unique cDNA molecular identifiers. Donors were grouped into four age groups: young (average 16 years), middle-aged (less than 40), aged (around 60) and long-lived (approximately 75). Using the same blood draw, the study looked at two additional independent replicas of 1 million unique cDNA reads for two donors, one aged 18 to 29 and the other aged 80 or older.

Donors were 30 to 45 systemically healthy Caucasian individuals from Russia aged 6 to 90 years. Each donor gave ten milliliters of peripheral blood, collected into EDTA-treated Vacutainer tubes. Ficoll-Paque density-gradient centrifugation was used to isolate PBMCs, with at least 6.5 million per sample. Total RNA, at least 6 micrograms per sample, was extracted from PBMCs with Trizol reagent. For every donor, flow cytometry on a PBMC aliquot measured the percentage of naive CD45RAhigh/CD27high T cells. Receptors were amplified or captured by 5' RACE. This sample was sequenced with an Illumina HiSeq 2500. A second PCR of roughly 7 to 11 cycles was performed with a sample-barcoded 5' primer and a J-beta primer mix. A template-switch 5' adaptor carrying 12 random nucleotides introduced a unique molecular identifier onto each TCR beta cDNA molecule. Each sample yielded at least 2.5 million CDR3-containing paired-end reads. First-strand cDNA synthesis was performed from all RNA using the Mint cDNA synthesis kit, with priming by a TRBC-specific oligonucleotide. After uracil-DNA glycosylase treatment, a first 18-cycle PCR used universal primers M1SS and BC2_uni_R on all cDNA. From the authors' description of their analysis: Normalization of each sample was performed by random selection of 1 million high-quality reads, each carrying a distinct molecular identifier. Reads with shared molecular identifiers were discarded instead of being binned into consensus sequences. MiTCR, run with a Q25 quality threshold and the strictest error-elimination algorithm, handled CDR3 identification, clonotype clustering and error correction. A nonparametric unseen species model using Euler transformation provided a lower-bound estimate of total TCR beta diversity. The public reads were run again by TCRdb, first through fastp at Q25 and then through MiXCR, and only productive beta chains were kept. Duplicate CDR3 protein sequences are folded into a single record with the most common DNA and genes. For this entry, the V and J calls and clone size follow TCRdb and not the study's own pipeline. This sample is represented by 540,000 or so distinct CDR3 sequences; about 25% of them were singletons. The top ten constitute around a sixth of the sample.

Results the study describes overall, beyond this receptor: Estimates of total diversity based on one million sequenced T cells were considered lower bounds and underestimates. The long-lived group showed more naive CD4+ T cells, fewer expanded clones and increased TCR diversity than the aged group, suggesting age selection. As age increased, observed TCR beta diversity per million T cells dropped in a roughly linear way, and a significant reduction was already evident by age around 41. Donor CMV infection status was unknown, potentially confounding age-related changes in expanded clonotypes. Because profiling used bulk unsorted PBMCs, naive and antigen-experienced compartments could not be compared conclusively. Observed TCR beta diversity correlated strongly with the percentage of naive T cells measured by flow cytometry.

Regarding this clonotype: Its antigen remains undetermined. Base qualities were left out, and no much larger clone turns up one base away.

The V and J ends are trimmed by 8 bases and 2 bases, leaving 7 bases between them. From its cysteine to its phenylalanine, the CDR3 spans 11 amino acids. Only CDR3 DNA is held: 33 bases, read in frame from base 1. This chain joins TRBV12-3 or TRBV12-4 to TRBJ2-7, with the D gene too uncertain to name. This clonotype was obtained from an older woman in good health. Sequencing used blood. DNA sequence: TGTGCCAGCGGCATTCCCTACGAGCAGTACTTC. Translated, it gives CASGIPYEQYF.